Below, 25 T cell receptor beta chains from the same sample are listed, as sequenced in a study of CD8+ T cells in alopecia areata. Sequencing relied on a cDNA template that was reverse transcribed from extracted RNA. The assay was immunoSEQ multiplex PCR, and TCRdb's table has in-frame clones only and misses some. The data hold some 170,000 clones, with about 72% observed a single time. Here the sequenced sample was CD8+ T cells sorted from blood, taken at week 0. These receptors all come from a human donor with alopecia areata.

This sequence joins TRBV25-1 and TRBJ1-1; D uncertain. Germline CDR1 MGHDK, CDR2 SYGVNS. This CDR3 region has 16 residues. Trimming removed 1 base at V and 2 bases at J, with 14 bases between. The CDR3 spells CASSEFVNPLNTEAFF. Written as DNA, the CDR3 is TGTGCCAGCAGTGAATTCGTCAACCCGCTTAACACTGAAGCTTTCTTT.

This clone was detected a few times. The chain uses TRBV29-1 and TRBJ2-3; the D gene is possibly TRBD2 (6 bases). V gave up 8 bases and J gave up 2 bases, with 20 bases separating them. Per the germline V gene, CDR1 is SQVTM and CDR2 is ANQGSEA. The CDR3 runs to 15 residues. The CDR3 region has the DNA TGCAGCTCAAAAGGGGCGGGACCCATCACAGATACGCAGTATTTT. Translating it yields CSSKGAGPITDTQYF.

V is TRBV30 and J is TRBJ2-5, with D perhaps assigned TRBD1 or TRBD2 (6 bases each). The CDR3 loop spans 14 amino acids. The V gene's germline CDR1 is GTSNPN and CDR2 SVGIG (reference sequence). V shed 7 bases and J shed 4 bases, with 19 bases lying between them. The CDR3 spells CAFSRDTGAETQYF. The CDR3 DNA follows: TGTGCCTTTTCGCGGGACACCGGTGCAGAGACCCAGTACTTC.

The chain has TRBV19 and TRBJ1-5, with 8 bases identical to TRBD1. There are 13 residues in the CDR3. Germline CDR1 LNHDA, CDR2 SQIVND (reference sequence). V was pared by 5 bases and J by 5 bases, with 2 bases of the junction left unmatched. The CDR3 loop is CASSWTGYQPQHF. DNA of the CDR3: TGTGCCAGTAGTTGGACAGGGTATCAGCCCCAGCATTTT.

This clone was recorded a few times. Other DNA sequences of this sample code for an identical CDR3. In DNA, the CDR3 is TGTGCCAGCAGTTACGGAGAGACCCAGTACTTC. Protein product: CASSYGETQYF. This rearrangement joins TRBV6-6 to TRBJ2-5, with D uncertain. CDR1 is MNHNY, CDR2 SVGAGI, per germline (reference sequence). Trimming took off 2 bases at V and 4 bases at J, with 2 bases between the two ends. CDR3 size: 11 residues.

For this clone: The identical CDR3 is also encoded by other nucleotide sequences in the sample. V gene TRBV5-1 combines with J gene TRBJ1-1; D remains ambiguous. This CDR3 region has 11 residues. V lost 0 bases, J lost 5 bases, and 2 bases lay in between. CDR1 is SGHRS and CDR2 is YFSETQ in the germline V gene. The CDR3 region has the DNA TGCGCCAGCAGCTTGGGTACTGAAGCTTTCTTT. Protein: CASSLGTEAFF.

The J gene is TRBJ1-1, the V gene TRBV9; D unclear. The V gene lost 0 bases and the J gene lost 8 bases, with 11 bases spanning the gap. The CDR3 has 13 amino acids. Germline-derived CDR1 and CDR2 are SGDLS and YYNGEE. In DNA form, the CDR3 reads TGTGCCAGCAGCGTAGAACCACCCGGGGAAGCTTTCTTT. Its translation is CASSVEPPGEAFF.

The chain carries TRBV2 and TRBJ2-7; 7 bases are a match to TRBD1. V gave up 8 bases and J gave up 3 bases; unmatched junction bases: 13. From germline, CDR1 is SNHLY and CDR2 FYNNEI. The CDR3 runs to 15 residues. The CDR3 sequence: CASQLEKWDSYEQYF. CDR3 bases: TGTGCCAGCCAATTAGAAAAGTGGGACAGCTACGAGCAGTACTTC.

This clone has just a few counts. The chain links TRBV6-1 to TRBJ2-7; D unclear. CDR1 and CDR2 from the germline V gene are MNHNS and SASEGT. V lost 4 bases and J 6 bases, leaving 13 bases between the germline ends. This CDR3 region has 13 residues. The DNA for the CDR3 is TGTGCCAGCAGTGGGCACCTGCCGGTCGAGCAGTACTTC. It specifies CASSGHLPVEQYF.

The chain is built from TRBV5-1 and TRBJ1-1; the D is unclear. The CDR3 is 14 residues long. CDR1 and CDR2 (germline): SGHRS, YFSETQ. Trimming stripped 0 bases from V and 2 bases from J, with 8 bases between. CDR3 amino acids: CASSLVHTNTEAFF. The CDR3 DNA follows: TGCGCCAGCAGCTTGGTCCACACAAACACTGAAGCTTTCTTT.

The chain combines TRBV30 with TRBJ1-2; tentatively, D is TRBD1 (5 bases). V dropped 2 bases and J dropped 5 bases, with 12 bases sitting between them. Germline CDR1 and CDR2: GTSNPN and SVGIG (reference sequence). The CDR3 is made up of 13 amino acids. The CDR3 sequence is CAWSPGAHYGYTF. The CDR3 coding sequence is TGTGCCTGGAGTCCCGGGGCACATTATGGCTACACCTTC.

The genes are TRBV5-6 and TRBJ2-5, with D possibly called TRBD1 or TRBD2 (6 bases each). The germline gives CDR1 SGHDT, CDR2 YYEEEE. The V gene lost 2 bases and the J gene lost 6 bases, with 11 bases spanning the gap. The CDR3 extends over 13 amino acids. The chain's CDR3 is CASSLGGGQTQYF. In nucleotides, the CDR3 is TGTGCCAGCAGCTTAGGAGGGGGTCAGACCCAGTACTTC.

The rearrangement links TRBV2 to TRBJ2-3; 9 bases match TRBD1. Germline CDR1 SNHLY, CDR2 FYNNEI. The V gene end was trimmed by 8 bases and the J gene end by 6 bases; junction bases not matched to a gene: 12. The CDR3 is 15 residues long. CDR3 amino acids: CASSLFRGTGDTQYF. The CDR3 region has the DNA TGTGCCAGCTCACTCTTCCGGGGGACAGGGGATACGCAGTATTTT.

The chain links TRBV7-9 to TRBJ2-7, with D possibly being TRBD1 or TRBD2 (5 bases each). CDR1 and CDR2 (germline): SEHNR, FQNEAQ (reference sequence). The CDR3 sequence is 18 residues long. Trimming cost V 5 bases and J 3 bases, with 26 bases left between them. The CDR3 region is CASSPPLPMGVGYYEQYF. The CDR3 nucleotides read TGTGCCAGCAGCCCCCCCCTCCCGATGGGGGTCGGCTACTACGAGCAGTACTTC.

J is TRBJ2-5 and V is TRBV27, with no clear D. CDR3 length: 12 amino acids. Trimming pared 6 bases from V and 2 bases from J, leaving 7 bases between. Germline CDR1 reads MNHEY; CDR2 reads SMNVEV (reference sequence). The CDR3 coding sequence is TGTGCCAGCAGGGCACATCAAGAGACCCAGTACTTC. It codes for CASRAHQETQYF.

This sequence joins TRBV5-6 and TRBJ2-3, with 10 nucleotides matching TRBD1. The junction had 2 bases not matched to a gene; V was cut back by 1 base and J by 0 bases. This CDR3 contains 16 residues. In germline, CDR1 is SGHDT, CDR2 YYEEEE. CDR3 sequence reads: CASSLRTGGSTDTQYF. In DNA form, the CDR3 reads TGTGCCAGCAGCTTGAGGACAGGGGGGAGCACAGATACGCAGTATTTT.

The rearrangement uses TRBV30 and TRBJ2-7, with D possibly being TRBD1 or TRBD2 (6 bases each). The germline gives CDR1 GTSNPN, CDR2 SVGIG (reference sequence). Trimming took off 4 bases at V and 5 bases at J, with 12 bases between the two ends. CDR3 length equals 12 residues. CDR3 nucleotide sequence: TGTGCCTGGAACGGGGGCCGCCACGAGCAGTACTTC. Protein sequence: CAWNGGRHEQYF.

Of note for this clone: Other DNA variants within this sample encode the same CDR3. V and J are TRBV9 and TRBJ1-1, with 7 bases fitting TRBD1. Germline CDR1 and CDR2: SGDLS and YYNGEE. The CDR3 extends over 12 amino acids. Losses at the gene ends were 3 bases for V and 6 bases for J; bases not matched to a gene: 2. The CDR3 is CASSAQGSEAFF. In DNA, the CDR3 is TGTGCCAGCAGCGCACAGGGGTCTGAAGCTTTCTTT. Combining the CDR3 with reference TRBV9 and TRBJ1-1 gives the whole variable domain DSGVTQTPKHLITATGQRVTLRCSPRSGDLSVYWYQQSLDQGLQFLIQYYNGEERAKGNILERFSAQQFPDLHSELNLSSLELGDSALYFCASSAQGSEAFFGQGTRLTVV.

As regards this clone: This specimen includes other DNA sequences encoding the same CDR3. The rearrangement uses TRBV4-1 and TRBJ2-3; 10 nucleotides align to TRBD2. Germline values: CDR1 MGHRA, CDR2 YSYEKL. The trim removed 4 bases at V and 0 bases at J, leaving 1 base unmatched. The CDR3 has 15 amino acids. The CDR3 reads CASSPGLASTDTQYF. The CDR3 bases are TGCGCCAGCAGCCCGGGACTAGCGAGCACAGATACGCAGTATTTT.

V usage is TRBV4-1 and J usage is TRBJ2-2; 10 positions agree with TRBD2. Trimming cost V 1 base and J 3 bases; bases outside gene matches: 2. This CDR3 comprises 16 residues. CDR1 MGHRA and CDR2 YSYEKL come from the germline V gene. The CDR3 loop is CASSQVSGGYTGELFF. The DNA of the CDR3 is TGCGCCAGCAGCCAAGTTAGCGGGGGGTACACCGGGGAGCTGTTTTTT.

This chain joins TRBV5-6 and TRBJ2-5; the D is unclear. Trimming removed 2 bases at V and 6 bases at J, with 5 bases between. Germline CDR1 reads SGHDT; CDR2 reads YYEEEE. CDR3 length equals 11 residues. The CDR3 DNA is TGTGCCAGCAGCTTAGGAAAGACCCAGTACTTC. Its protein is CASSLGKTQYF.

This rearrangement joins TRBV19 to TRBJ2-7; 8 bases match TRBD1. CDR3 size: 14 residues. V lost 3 bases and J lost 7; bases outside the gene matches: 8. Germline CDR1 LNHDA, CDR2 SQIVND (reference sequence). The CDR3 DNA reads TGTGCCAGTAGTATCCCAGGACAGGGCTGGGAGCAGTACTTC. This encodes CASSIPGQGWEQYF.

In its sample, this clone was seen a few times. The chain has TRBV27 and TRBJ2-1, with TRBD2 matching over 11 bases. V lost 6 bases to trimming and J lost 3 bases; unmatched junction nucleotides: 4. This CDR3 region has 15 residues. Germline CDR1 MNHEY, CDR2 SMNVEV (reference sequence). The chain's CDR3 is CASSSGTSGYNEQFF. The CDR3 DNA is TGTGCCAGCAGCTCCGGGACTAGCGGCTACAATGAGCAGTTCTTC.

The chain uses TRBV7-9 and TRBJ1-5; weak D call: TRBD1 (6 bases). V lost 5 bases and J 1 base, leaving 9 bases between the germline ends. The CDR3 is 14 amino acids. Germline values: CDR1 SEHNR, CDR2 FQNEAQ (reference sequence). CDR3 amino acids: CASSADSSNQPQHF. The CDR3 DNA is TGTGCCAGCAGCGCGGACAGCAGCAATCAGCCCCAGCATTTT.

The chain couples TRBV5-6 to TRBJ2-7; TRBD1 agrees at 7 bases. The J segment lost 1 base and the V segment lost 0 bases, leaving 4 bases of the junction unmatched. The CDR3 contains 15 residues. Germline CDR1 SGHDT, CDR2 YYEEEE. The CDR3: CASSLGGTVSYEQYF. The DNA of the CDR3 is TGTGCCAGCAGCTTGGGTGGGACAGTTTCCTACGAGCAGTACTTC.